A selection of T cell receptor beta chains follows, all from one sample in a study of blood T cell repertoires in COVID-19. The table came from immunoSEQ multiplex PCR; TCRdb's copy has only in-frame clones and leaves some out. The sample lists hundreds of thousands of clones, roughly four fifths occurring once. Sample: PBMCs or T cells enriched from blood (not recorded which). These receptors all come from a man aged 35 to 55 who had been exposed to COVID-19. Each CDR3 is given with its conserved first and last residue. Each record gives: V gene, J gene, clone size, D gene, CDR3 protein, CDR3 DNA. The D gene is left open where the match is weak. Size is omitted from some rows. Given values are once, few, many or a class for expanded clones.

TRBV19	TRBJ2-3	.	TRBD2	CASRAGVEDTQYF	TGTGCCAGTCGGGCGGGAGTAGAAGATACGCAGTATTTT
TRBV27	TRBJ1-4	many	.	CASSFGGTTNEKLFF	TGTGCCAGCAGTTTCGGGGGGACAACTAATGAAAAACTGTTTTTT
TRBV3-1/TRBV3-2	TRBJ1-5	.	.	CASSQALGSNQPQHF	TGTGCCAGCAGCCAAGCCCTCGGTAGCAATCAGCCCCAGCATTTT
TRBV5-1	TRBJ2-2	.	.	CASSLTGPRSGELFF	TGCGCCAGCAGCTTGACAGGGCCTAGATCCGGGGAGCTGTTTTTT
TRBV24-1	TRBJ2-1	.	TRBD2	CATSDSPGLVTSYNEQFF	TGTGCCACCAGTGATTCACCGGGACTAGTGACCTCCTACAATGAGCAGTTCTTC
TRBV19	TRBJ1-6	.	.	CASSATDHNSPLHF	TGTGCCAGTAGTGCGACAGATCATAATTCACCCCTCCACTTT
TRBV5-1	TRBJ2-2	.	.	CASSFITSDTPNTGELFF	TGCGCCAGCAGCTTTATAACCTCGGACACGCCAAACACCGGGGAGCTGTTTTTT
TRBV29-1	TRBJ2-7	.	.	CSVQGEYEQYF	TGCAGCGTTCAGGGTGAATACGAGCAGTACTTC
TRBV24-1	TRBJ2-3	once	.	CATSRGSQDTQYF	TGTGCCACCAGTCGGGGATCTCAAGATACGCAGTATTTT
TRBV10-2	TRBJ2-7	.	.	CASTISSGTGPYEQYF	TGCGCCAGCACCATAAGCTCCGGGACTGGGCCCTACGAGCAGTACTTC
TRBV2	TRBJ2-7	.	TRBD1	CAGTSGTGDYEQYF	TGTGCCGGGACTTCCGGGACAGGGGACTACGAGCAGTACTTC
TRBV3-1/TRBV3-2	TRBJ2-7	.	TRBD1	CASSRGPSYEQYF	TGTGCCAGCAGTAGGGGGCCCTCCTACGAGCAGTACTTC
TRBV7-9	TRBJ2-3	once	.	CASSSSLPDTQYF	TGTGCCAGCAGCTCGAGTTTGCCAGATACGCAGTATTTT
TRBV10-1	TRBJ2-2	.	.	CASSLQVNTGELFF	TGCGCCAGCAGTTTACAGGTGAACACCGGGGAGCTGTTTTTT
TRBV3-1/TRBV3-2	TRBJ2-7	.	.	CASSQQGWYEQYF	TGTGCCAGCAGCCAACAGGGATGGTACGAGCAGTACTTC
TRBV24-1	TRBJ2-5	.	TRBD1	CATSTFRDRGQGLETQYF	TGTGCCACCAGTACGTTTAGAGACAGGGGGCAGGGTTTGGAGACCCAGTACTTC
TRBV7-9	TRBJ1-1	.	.	CASSLSRGGAEAFF	TGTGCCAGCAGCTTAAGTCGTGGGGGCGCTGAAGCTTTCTTT
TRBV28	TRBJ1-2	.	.	CASSSARYGYTF	TGTGCCAGCAGTTCTGCTAGGTATGGCTACACCTTC
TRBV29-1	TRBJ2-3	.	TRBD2	CSGTSGVTDTQYF	TGCAGCGGGACTAGCGGGGTCACAGATACGCAGTATTTT
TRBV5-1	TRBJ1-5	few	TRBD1	CASSPSDRDFNNQPQHF	TGCGCCAGCAGCCCCTCGGACAGGGACTTTAACAATCAGCCCCAGCATTTT
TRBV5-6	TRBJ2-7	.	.	CASSSTLQAGSYEQYF	TGTGCCAGCAGCTCGACGCTCCAGGCAGGCTCCTACGAGCAGTACTTC
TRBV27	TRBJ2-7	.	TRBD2	CASRPAGLAVPYEQYF	TGTGCCAGCAGACCCGCGGGACTAGCGGTTCCCTACGAGCAGTACTTC
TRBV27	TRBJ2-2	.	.	CASSSPGFGELFF	TGTGCCAGCAGTTCTCCGGGGTTCGGGGAGCTGTTTTTT
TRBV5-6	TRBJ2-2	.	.	CASSLSGSTGELFF	TGTGCCAGCAGCTTGTCCGGGAGCACCGGGGAGCTGTTTTTT
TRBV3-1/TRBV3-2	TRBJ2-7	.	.	CASSQQNEQYF	TGTGCCAGCAGCCAACAGAACGAGCAGTACTTC
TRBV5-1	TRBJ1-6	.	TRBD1	CASSFEGQRNSPLHF	TGCGCCAGCAGCTTCGAGGGACAGAGAAATTCACCCCTCCACTTT
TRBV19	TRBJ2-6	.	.	CASSIGGIGANVLTF	TGTGCCAGTAGTATCGGCGGGATCGGGGCCAACGTCCTGACTTTC
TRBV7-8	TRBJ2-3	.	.	CASSLVAGVTDTQYF	TGTGCCAGCAGCTTAGTCGCAGGGGTGACAGATACGCAGTATTTT
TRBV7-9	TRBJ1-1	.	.	CASSLFIERGNTEAFF	TGTGCCAGCAGCTTATTTATAGAAAGGGGGAACACTGAAGCTTTCTTT
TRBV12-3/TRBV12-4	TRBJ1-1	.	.	CASRRQMNTEAFF	TGTGCCAGCAGAAGACAGATGAACACTGAAGCTTTCTTT
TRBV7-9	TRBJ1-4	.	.	CASSPSGNEKLFF	TGTGCCAGCAGCCCCTCGGGAAATGAAAAACTGTTTTTT
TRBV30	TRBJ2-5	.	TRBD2	CAWSLGTSGSQTQYF	TGTGCCTGGAGTCTCGGGACTAGCGGGAGCCAGACCCAGTACTTC
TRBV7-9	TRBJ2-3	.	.	CASSQNAWGAEGTDTQYF	TGTGCCAGCAGCCAAAATGCCTGGGGAGCGGAAGGCACAGATACGCAGTATTTT